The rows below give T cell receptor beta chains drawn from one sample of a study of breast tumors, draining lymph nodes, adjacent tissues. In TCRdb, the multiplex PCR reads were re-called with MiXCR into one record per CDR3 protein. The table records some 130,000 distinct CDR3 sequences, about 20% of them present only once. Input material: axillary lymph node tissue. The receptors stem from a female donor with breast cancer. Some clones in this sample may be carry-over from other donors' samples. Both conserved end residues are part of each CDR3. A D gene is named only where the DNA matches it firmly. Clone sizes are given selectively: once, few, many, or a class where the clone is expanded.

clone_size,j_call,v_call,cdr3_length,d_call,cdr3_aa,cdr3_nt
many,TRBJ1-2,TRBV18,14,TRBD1,CASSRDRGDYGYTF,TGTGCCAGCTCACGGGACAGGGGCGACTATGGCTACACCTTC
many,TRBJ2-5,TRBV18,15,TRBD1,CASSLFGTGEETQYF,TGTGCCAGCTCACTTTTCGGGACAGGGGAAGAGACCCAGTACTTC
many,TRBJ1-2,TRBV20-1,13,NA,CSASTGAAGGYTF,TGCAGTGCTAGTACGGGAGCCGCCGGGGGCTACACCTTC
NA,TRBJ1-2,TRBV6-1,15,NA,CASNKALAENYGYTF,TGTGCCAGCAATAAGGCTTTGGCGGAAAACTATGGCTACACCTTC
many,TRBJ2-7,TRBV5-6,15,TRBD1,CASSTVGQESYEQYF,TGTGCCAGCAGCACAGTGGGACAGGAAAGCTACGAGCAGTACTTC
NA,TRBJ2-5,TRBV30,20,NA,CAWSSNLLAGGGWYQETQYF,TGTGCCTGGAGTTCCAACCTCCTAGCAGGGGGGGGGTGGTATCAAGAGACCCAGTACTTC
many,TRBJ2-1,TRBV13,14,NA,CASNTGLAGNEQFF,TGTGCCAGCAACACGGGGCTAGCAGGCAATGAGCAGTTCTTC
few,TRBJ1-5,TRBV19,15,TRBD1,CASSNQGQGFQPQHF,TGTGCCAGTAGTAACCAGGGACAGGGGTTTCAGCCCCAGCATTTT
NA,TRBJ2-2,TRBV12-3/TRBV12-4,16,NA,CASSLALVGGTGELFF,TGTGCCAGCAGTTTGGCCCTGGTAGGGGGCACCGGGGAGCTGTTTTTT
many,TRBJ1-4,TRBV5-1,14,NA,CASSLVQGYEKLFF,TGCGCCAGCAGCTTGGTACAGGGCTATGAAAAACTGTTTTTT
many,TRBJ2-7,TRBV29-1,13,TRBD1,CSVEGTGSYGQYF,TGCAGCGTTGAGGGGACAGGTTCCTACGGGCAGTACTTC
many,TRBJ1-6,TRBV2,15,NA,CASSEGRQNNSPLHF,TGTGCCAGCAGTGAAGGTCGCCAAAATAATTCACCCCTCCACTTT
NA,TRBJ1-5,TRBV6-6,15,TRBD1,CASSYSRGQNQPQHF,TGTGCCAGCAGTTACTCGAGGGGACAGAATCAGCCCCAGCATTTT
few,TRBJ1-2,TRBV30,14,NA,CAWSVQGTASGYTF,TGTGCCTGGAGTGTTCAGGGGACCGCTAGCGGCTACACCTTC
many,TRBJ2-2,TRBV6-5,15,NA,CASSYSRRNTGELFF,TGTGCCAGCAGTTACTCAAGGAGAAACACCGGGGAGCTGTTTTTT
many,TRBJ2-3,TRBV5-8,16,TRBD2,CASSLGGLAGGDTQYF,TGTGCCAGCAGCTTGGGGGGACTAGCGGGAGGAGATACGCAGTATTTT
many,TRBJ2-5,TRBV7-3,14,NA,CASSLEGGQETQYF,TGTGCCAGCAGCTTAGAGGGTGGCCAAGAGACCCAGTACTTC
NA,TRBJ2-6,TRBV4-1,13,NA,CASSPPGVNVLTF,TGCGCCAGCAGCCCGCCTGGGGTCAACGTCCTGACTTTC
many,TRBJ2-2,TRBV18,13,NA,CASSLDLSGELFF,TGTGCCAGCTCACTTGACTTGTCCGGGGAGCTGTTTTTT
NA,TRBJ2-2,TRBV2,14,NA,CAGTGTLNTGELFF,TGTGCCGGAACCGGGACTCTGAATACCGGGGAGCTGTTTTTT
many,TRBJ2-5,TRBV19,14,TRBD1,CASSWDSHQETQYF,TGTGCCAGTAGTTGGGACAGCCACCAAGAGACCCAGTACTTC
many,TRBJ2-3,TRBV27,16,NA,CASGGLREVATDTQYF,TGTGCCAGCGGGGGACTGAGGGAGGTGGCCACAGATACGCAGTATTTT
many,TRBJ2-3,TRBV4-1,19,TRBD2,CASSQRSAMAGGPIDTQYF,TGCGCCAGCAGCCAAAGATCTGCTATGGCGGGGGGGCCGATAGATACGCAGTATTTT
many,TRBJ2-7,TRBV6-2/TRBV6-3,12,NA,CASNRYLDEQYF,TGTGCCAGCAACAGGTACCTTGACGAGCAGTACTTC
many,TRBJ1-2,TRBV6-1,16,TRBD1,CASIIYGTGVNYGYTF,TGTGCCAGCATCATCTATGGGACAGGGGTTAACTATGGCTACACCTTC
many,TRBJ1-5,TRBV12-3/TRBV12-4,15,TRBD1,CASTKDRVGNQPQHF,TGTGCCAGCACCAAGGACAGGGTTGGTAATCAGCCCCAGCATTTT
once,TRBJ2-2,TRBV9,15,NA,CASSVVSHNTGELFF,TGTGCCAGCAGCGTGGTTAGCCATAACACCGGGGAGCTGTTTTTT
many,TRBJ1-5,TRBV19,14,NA,CASQRTLSYQPQHF,TGTGCCAGTCAGAGGACACTTTCTTATCAGCCCCAGCATTTT
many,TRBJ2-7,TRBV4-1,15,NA,CASSQLGEALYEQYF,TGCGCCAGCAGCCAGCTCGGAGAGGCTCTCTACGAGCAGTACTTC
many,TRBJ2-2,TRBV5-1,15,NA,CASSPRGAGTGELFF,TGCGCCAGCAGCCCCAGGGGAGCAGGCACCGGGGAGCTGTTTTTT
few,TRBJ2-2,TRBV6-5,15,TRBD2,CASFTSGSWTGELFF,TGTGCCAGCTTTACTAGCGGGAGTTGGACCGGGGAGCTGTTTTTT
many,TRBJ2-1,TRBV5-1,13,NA,CASSGGTSTSQFF,TGCGCCAGCAGCGGAGGGACCTCTACATCGCAGTTCTTC
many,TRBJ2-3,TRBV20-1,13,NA,CSASNLAEDTQYF,TGCAGTGCTAGTAATCTAGCCGAGGATACGCAGTATTTT
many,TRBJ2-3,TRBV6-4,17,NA,CASSDQGSPSSTDTQYF,TGTGCCAGCAGTGACCAGGGGAGTCCTTCTAGCACAGATACGCAGTATTTT
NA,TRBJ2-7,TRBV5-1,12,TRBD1,CASSWTGFEQYF,TGCGCCAGCAGCTGGACAGGGTTCGAGCAGTACTTC
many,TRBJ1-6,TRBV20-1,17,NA,CSARNNAGNQYNSPLHF,TGCAGTGCTAGAAACAACGCTGGAAACCAATATAATTCACCCCTCCACTTT
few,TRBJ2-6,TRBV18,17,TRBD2,CASSPPSGGGGANVLTF,TGTGCCAGCTCACCACCTAGCGGGGGCGGTGGGGCCAACGTCCTGACTTTC
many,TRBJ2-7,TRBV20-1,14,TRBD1,CSARRGQGAREQYF,TGCAGTGCTCGCCGAGGACAGGGGGCGCGTGAGCAGTACTTC